The 17 T cell receptor beta chains listed next were all sequenced from one sample in a study of T-cell reconstitution after alpha-beta-depleted transplantation in children. For TCRbeta, the library was prepared with unique molecular identifiers. TCRdb ran MiXCR on the PCR reads and lists one entry per CDR3 protein. The sample yields approximately 400,000 distinct CDR3 sequences, roughly 10% seen once. Sequenced material: PBMCs from the stem cell graft donor, taken from the stem cell graft. The origin of the receptors is a human donor who donated a stem cell graft to a child with acute myeloid leukemia.

This clonotype appeared many times. The V call is TRBV4-2, the J call TRBJ2-7; D may be TRBD2 (6 bases). Trimming took 1 base from V and 0 from J, leaving 13 bases between them. Germline CDR1 is LGHNA and CDR2 is YNFKEQ. The CDR3 length is 16 residues. DNA for the CDR3: TGTGCCAGCAGCCAAGGCGGGGCAGCTAGCTCCTACGAGCAGTACTTC. It specifies CASSQGGAASSYEQYF.

This clonotype has only one observation. The chain links TRBV20-1 to TRBJ2-7, with 10 positions matching TRBD2. The CDR3 totals 15 residues. Trimming took 3 bases from V and 4 from J; bases not matched to a gene: 9. Looked up from germline, CDR1 is DFQATT and CDR2 is SNEGSKA (reference sequence). In DNA, the CDR3 is TGCAGTGCTAGTGTCCGGATAGCGGGAGGTTACGAGCAGTACTTC. Translated, it gives CSASVRIAGGYEQYF.

This clonotype was seen ten or more times. The chain couples TRBV18 to TRBJ2-1; 10 nucleotides align to TRBD1. V gave up 3 bases and J gave up 4 bases; unmatched junction bases: 6. From germline, CDR1 is KGHSH and CDR2 LQKENI. The CDR3 contains 16 residues. CDR3 residues: CASSPGWTGGYNEQFF. The CDR3 coding sequence is TGTGCCAGCTCACCCGGTTGGACAGGGGGTTACAATGAGCAGTTCTTC.

This clonotype has only a few counts. The chain recombines TRBV4-1 with TRBJ2-7, with D hard to call. Trimming cost V 0 bases and J 1 base, with 1 base left between them. CDR3 length: 12 residues. Germline loops: CDR1 MGHRA, CDR2 YSYEKL. CDR3 coding DNA: TGCGCCAGCAGCCAAGAATCCTACGAGCAGTACTTC. Amino acids: CASSQESYEQYF.

In its sample, this clonotype was seen a few times. The chain links TRBV20-1 to TRBJ2-1; 10 nucleotides line up with TRBD2. The germline CDR1 and CDR2 sequences are DFQATT and SNEGSKA (reference sequence). Unmatched junction bases numbered 5, after V lost 2 bases and J lost 4 bases. The CDR3 spans 15 residues. For the CDR3, the DNA is TGCAGTGCTAGAATAACTAGCGGGGTATACAATGAGCAGTTCTTC. This sequence encodes CSARITSGVYNEQFF.

CDR3 DNA sequence: TGTGCCAGCTCATATTCCAACTATGGCTACACCTTC. This codes for CASSYSNYGYTF. This sequence joins TRBV12-3 or TRBV12-4 and TRBJ1-2; no clear D gene. Deletions cut 8 bases from V and 2 bases from J, with 9 bases between. The CDR3 spans 12 residues.

The genes are TRBV27 and TRBJ1-5; tentative D call: TRBD1 (5 bases). CDR3 length: 16 residues. Germline CDR1 reads MNHEY; CDR2 reads SMNVEV (reference sequence). V was trimmed by 6 bases and J by 0 bases, leaving 15 bases between them. As DNA, the CDR3 is TGTGCCAGCAGACGGGACGCCTTAGATAGCAATCAGCCCCAGCATTTT. It specifies CASRRDALDSNQPQHF.

This clonotype was counted between two and nine times. The chain links TRBV29-1 to TRBJ1-1, with D maybe TRBD1 (5 bases). The CDR3 is 13 residues long. Germline CDR1 is SQVTM and CDR2 is ANQGSEA. Trimming left V 5 bases short and J 1 base short, with 11 bases between. The CDR3 spells CSVSFGGNTEAFF. The CDR3 coding sequence is TGCAGCGTTTCCTTTGGGGGGAACACTGAAGCTTTCTTT.

The genes are TRBV20-1 and TRBJ1-1; maybe TRBD1 (6 bases). V was pared by 2 bases and J by 1 base, with 17 bases between. Germline V CDR1 and CDR2: DFQATT, SNEGSKA (reference sequence). The CDR3 contains 16 residues. Here the CDR3 reads CSARWGSGAQNTEAFF. The CDR3 coding sequence is TGCAGTGCTAGATGGGGTTCGGGGGCGCAGAACACTGAAGCTTTCTTT.

J is TRBJ2-2 and V is TRBV5-1; D is uncertain. V gave up 0 bases and J gave up 1 base, with 7 bases separating them. CDR1 and CDR2 (germline): SGHRS, YFSETQ. This CDR3 comprises 15 residues. CDR3 sequence: CASSLAPENTGELFF. CDR3 coding DNA: TGCGCCAGCAGCTTGGCCCCTGAGAACACCGGGGAGCTGTTTTTT.

This clonotype was found many times. The chain is built from TRBV6-1 and TRBJ2-3, with 8 bases lining up with TRBD1. Germline V lookup: CDR1 MNHNS, CDR2 SASEGT. The junction had 9 bases not matched to a gene; V was cut back by 6 bases and J by 1 base. This CDR3 spans 16 amino acids. The DNA of the CDR3 is TGTGCCAGCAGCCGTACGCCGGGACAGGGCACAGATACGCAGTATTTT. This sequence encodes CASSRTPGQGTDTQYF.

The chain joins TRBV10-3 to TRBJ2-1, with 11 bases aligning to TRBD2. Germline lookup yields CDR1 ENHRY and CDR2 SYGVKD. The length of the CDR3 is 17 residues. V shed 8 bases, J shed 6 bases, and the junction held 15 bases outside the gene matches. The CDR3: CAIGIKIAGGNSNEQFF. The CDR3 bases are TGTGCCATCGGGATTAAGATAGCGGGAGGGAATTCCAATGAGCAGTTCTTC.

This clonotype was counted many times. V is TRBV5-1 and J is TRBJ2-3; tentative D call: TRBD2 (6 bases). Germline V gene lookup returns CDR1 SGHRS and CDR2 YFSETQ. With 5 bases removed from V and 1 base from J, the gap between germline ends came to 14 bases. This CDR3 spans 15 amino acids. The CDR3 loop reads CASRGGVHGTDTQYF. The CDR3 coding sequence is TGCGCCAGCAGAGGAGGGGTGCACGGCACAGATACGCAGTATTTT. The full variable domain, its missing parts supplied by reference TRBV5-1 and TRBJ2-3, is KAGVTQTPRYLIKTRGQQVTLSCSPISGHRSVSWYQQTPGQGLQFLFEYFSETQRNKGNFPGRFSGRQFSNSRSEMNVSTLELGDSALYLCASRGGVHGTDTQYFGPGTRLTVL.

This sequence joins TRBV3-1 and TRBJ1-6, with D possibly being TRBD1 (6 bases). V dropped 4 bases and J dropped 10 bases, with 14 bases sitting between them. Per germline, CDR1 LGHDT and CDR2 YNNKEL (reference sequence). The CDR3 loop spans 14 amino acids. CDR3 bases: TGTGCCAGCAGCCTTTCTATGACAGGCTCACCCCTCCACTTT. Amino acids: CASSLSMTGSPLHF.

The CDR3 here is CASLDLSGANTGELFF. DNA for the CDR3: TGCGCCAGCCTGGATCTGAGCGGGGCGAACACCGGGGAGCTGTTTTTT. The rearrangement links TRBV5-1 to TRBJ2-2, with 7 bases identical to TRBD2. Germline assignment: CDR1 SGHRS and CDR2 YFSETQ. CDR3 length: 16 amino acids. Trimming cost V 7 bases and J 0 bases; bases outside gene matches: 9.

This clonotype was counted at least ten times. The chain uses TRBV29-1 and TRBJ1-2; no clear D. V was pared by 5 bases and J by 4 bases, with 8 bases between. There are 11 residues in the CDR3. CDR1 is SQVTM and CDR2 is ANQGSEA in the germline V gene. The CDR3 protein is CSVRGSYGYTF. CDR3 coding DNA: TGCAGCGTTCGGGGATCCTATGGCTACACCTTC.

The chain recombines TRBV20-1 with TRBJ2-3; 9 nucleotides line up with TRBD2. V was pared by 5 bases and J by 4 bases, with 7 bases of the junction left unmatched. The CDR3 is 14 residues long. Germline CDR1 and CDR2: DFQATT and SNEGSKA (reference sequence). In DNA, the CDR3 is TGCAGTGCTGGCCCGGCGGGAGGGGCAGATACGCAGTATTTT. As protein: CSAGPAGGADTQYF.